This T cell receptor beta chain stems from a study of cytomegalovirus exposure and HLA in healthy donors. CDR1 is KGHSH and CDR2 is LQKENI in the germline V gene. V shed 5 bases, J shed 7 bases, and the junction held 5 bases outside the gene matches. There are 14 residues in the CDR3. PCR primers comprised 60 Vbeta and 13 Jbeta primers. Assay used: immunoSEQ multiplex PCR; TCRdb lists only in-frame clones, some missing. The sample has approximately 220,000 clones, 76% seen once; the top ten hold 0.55% to 0.75%. The sample taken for sequencing was PBMCs. The V call is TRBV18, the J call TRBJ2-7; 13 bases are a match to TRBD2. The origin of this receptor is a young man in good health and CMV-seronegative. CDR3: CASSGLAGEREQYF. DNA for the CDR3: TGTGCCAGCTCAGGACTAGCGGGAGAGCGGGAGCAGTACTTC.